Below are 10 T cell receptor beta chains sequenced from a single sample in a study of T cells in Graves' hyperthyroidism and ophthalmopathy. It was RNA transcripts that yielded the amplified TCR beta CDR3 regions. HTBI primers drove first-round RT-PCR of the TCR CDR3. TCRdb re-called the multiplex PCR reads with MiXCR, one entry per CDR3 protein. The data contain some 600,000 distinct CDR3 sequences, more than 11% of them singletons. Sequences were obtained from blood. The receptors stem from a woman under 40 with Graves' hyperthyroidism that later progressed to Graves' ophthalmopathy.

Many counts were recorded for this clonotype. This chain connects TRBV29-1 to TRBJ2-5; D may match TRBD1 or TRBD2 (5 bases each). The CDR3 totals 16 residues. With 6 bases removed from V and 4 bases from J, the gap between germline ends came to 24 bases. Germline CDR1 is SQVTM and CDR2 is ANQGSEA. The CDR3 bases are TGCAGCGTGGTCGTCCGGCCCTCGGGAAGGGGAGAGACCCAGTACTTC. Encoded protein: CSVVVRPSGRGETQYF.

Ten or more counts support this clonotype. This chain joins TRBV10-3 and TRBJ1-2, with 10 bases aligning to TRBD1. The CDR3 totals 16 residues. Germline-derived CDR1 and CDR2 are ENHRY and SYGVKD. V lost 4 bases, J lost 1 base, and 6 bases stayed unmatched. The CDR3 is CAISGTGGQSNYGYTF. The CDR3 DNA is TGTGCCATCAGTGGGACAGGGGGTCAAAGTAACTATGGCTACACCTTC.

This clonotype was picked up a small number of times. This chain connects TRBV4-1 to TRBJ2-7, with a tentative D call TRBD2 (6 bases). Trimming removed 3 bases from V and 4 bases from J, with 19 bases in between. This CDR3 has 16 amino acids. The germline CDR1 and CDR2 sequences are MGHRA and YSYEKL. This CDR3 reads CASSQEGLAVPYEQYF. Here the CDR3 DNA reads TGCGCCAGCAGCCAGGAGGGACTCGCAGTTCCATACGAGCAGTACTTC.

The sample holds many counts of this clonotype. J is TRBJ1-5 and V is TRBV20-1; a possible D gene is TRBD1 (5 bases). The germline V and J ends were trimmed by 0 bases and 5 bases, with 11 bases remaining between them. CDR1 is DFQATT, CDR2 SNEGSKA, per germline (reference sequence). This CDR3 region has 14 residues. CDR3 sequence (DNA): TGCAGTGCTAGAGACCCCTTAGGGGATCAGCCCCAGCATTTT. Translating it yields CSARDPLGDQPQHF.

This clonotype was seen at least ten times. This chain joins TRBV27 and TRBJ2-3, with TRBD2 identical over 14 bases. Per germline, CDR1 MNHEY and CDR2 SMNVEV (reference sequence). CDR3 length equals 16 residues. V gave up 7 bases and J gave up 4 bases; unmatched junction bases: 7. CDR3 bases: TGTGCCAGCACCCCCGGGACTAGCGGGAGCGCAGATACGCAGTATTTT. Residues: CASTPGTSGSADTQYF.

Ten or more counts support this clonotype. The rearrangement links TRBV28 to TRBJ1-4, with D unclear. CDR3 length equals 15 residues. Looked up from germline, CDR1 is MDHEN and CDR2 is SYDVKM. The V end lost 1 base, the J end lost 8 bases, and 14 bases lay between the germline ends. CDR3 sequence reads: CASSLSAGSGEKLFF. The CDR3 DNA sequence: TGTGCCAGCAGTTTATCGGCGGGGTCTGGGGAAAAACTGTTTTTT.

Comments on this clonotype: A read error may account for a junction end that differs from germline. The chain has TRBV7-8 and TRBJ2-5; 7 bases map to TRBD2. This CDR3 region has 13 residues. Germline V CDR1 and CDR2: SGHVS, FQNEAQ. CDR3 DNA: TGCGCCAGCAGCCAGACCCCATTGGGGGAGGGGAACTTC. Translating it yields CASSQTPLGEGNF.

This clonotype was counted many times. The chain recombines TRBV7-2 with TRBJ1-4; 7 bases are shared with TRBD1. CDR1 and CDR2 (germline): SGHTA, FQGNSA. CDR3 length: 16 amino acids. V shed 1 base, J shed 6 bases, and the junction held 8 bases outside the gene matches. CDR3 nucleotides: TGTGCCAGCAGCTTAGGGGGGGGACAGCTACATGAAAAACTGTTTTTT. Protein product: CASSLGGGQLHEKLFF.

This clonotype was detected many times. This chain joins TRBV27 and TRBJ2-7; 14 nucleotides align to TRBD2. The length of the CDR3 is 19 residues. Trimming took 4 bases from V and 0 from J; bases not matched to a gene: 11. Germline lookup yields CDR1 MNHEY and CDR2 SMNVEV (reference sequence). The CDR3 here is CASSSLGTSGRDGSYEQYF. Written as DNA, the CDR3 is TGTGCCAGCAGTTCCCTCGGGACTAGCGGGAGAGATGGCTCCTACGAGCAGTACTTC.

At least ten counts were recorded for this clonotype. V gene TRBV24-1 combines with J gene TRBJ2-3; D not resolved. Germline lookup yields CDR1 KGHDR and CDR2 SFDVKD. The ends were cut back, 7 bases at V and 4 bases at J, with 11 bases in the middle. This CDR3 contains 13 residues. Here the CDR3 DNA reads TGTGCCACCAGATTGGGAAGCGCAGATACGCAGTATTTT. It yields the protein CATRLGSADTQYF.